These 21 T cell receptor beta chains originate from one sample sequenced in a study of T-cell memory formation after mild COVID-19. A single record per CDR3 protein comes from TCRdb applying MiXCR to the 5' RACE reads. The repertoire holds about 210,000 distinct CDR3 sequences, with around 25% as singletons. The specimen sequenced was PBMCs or a T cell subset sorted from them (not recorded which). The receptors originated from an adult woman who had mild COVID-19 (a few samples of this study predate the infection). Cell type and time point are not known.

The chain carries TRBV12-3 or TRBV12-4 and TRBJ2-3; 12 bases are shared with TRBD1. This CDR3 comprises 13 residues. J was trimmed by 7 bases and V by 8 bases; bases with no gene match: 4. CDR3 in amino acids: CASGTGGLHTQYF. The CDR3 DNA follows: TGTGCCAGCGGGACAGGGGGCCTTCATACGCAGTATTTT.

This clonotype is medium-sized within its sample. V usage is TRBV5-1 and J usage is TRBJ2-5; perhaps TRBD1 as D (6 bases). From germline, CDR1 is SGHRS and CDR2 YFSETQ. The CDR3 contains 14 residues. The V end lost 3 bases, the J end lost 4 bases, and 13 bases lay between the germline ends. The CDR3 sequence is CASSSGQGRETQYF. The CDR3 region has the DNA TGCGCCAGCAGCTCCGGGCAGGGGAGAGAGACCCAGTACTTC.

The chain links TRBV19 to TRBJ1-5; D gene uncertain. The CDR3 runs 13 residues. Deletions cut 3 bases from V and 1 base from J, with 4 bases between. Germline-derived CDR1 and CDR2 are LNHDA and SQIVND (reference sequence). CDR3 DNA sequence: TGTGCCAGTAGTATGGTCAGCAATCAGCCCCAGCATTTT. Translated, it gives CASSMVSNQPQHF.

This clonotype was seen only a few times. This chain links TRBV5-5 with TRBJ2-1; 9 bases are shared with TRBD1. Germline loops: CDR1 SGHKS, CDR2 YYEKEE (reference sequence). With 0 bases clipped from V and 4 bases from J, the junction kept 5 bases outside the gene matches. The CDR3 runs to 16 residues. DNA of the CDR3: TGTGCCAGCAGCTTGGCGGGACAGGGAAGATACAATGAGCAGTTCTTC. Protein product: CASSLAGQGRYNEQFF.

This clonotype has only a few counts. The V gene is TRBV14, the J gene TRBJ2-1; 10 nucleotides agree with TRBD1. Trimming cost V 2 bases and J 8 bases; bases outside gene matches: 6. Germline CDR1 and CDR2: SGHDN and FVKESK. This CDR3 spans 15 amino acids. Written as DNA, the CDR3 is TGTGCCAGCAGCCAACCGGGACAGGGGATTCATGAGCAGTTCTTC. It yields the protein CASSQPGQGIHEQFF.

A few counts support this clonotype. The chain uses TRBV20-1 and TRBJ2-1; 8 nucleotides align to TRBD2. Unmatched junction bases numbered 4, after V lost 3 bases and J lost 0 bases. The CDR3 length is 15 residues. The V gene's germline CDR1 is DFQATT and CDR2 SNEGSKA (reference sequence). The CDR3 loop is CSARGGTSSYNEQFF. CDR3 nucleotide sequence: TGCAGTGCTAGGGGCGGGACTAGCTCCTACAATGAGCAGTTCTTC.

In this sample, this clonotype turned up a few times. This chain joins TRBV7-8 and TRBJ2-5; D is possibly TRBD1 (5 bases). This CDR3 comprises 16 residues. CDR1 is SGHVS, CDR2 FQNEAQ, per germline. Trimming pared 0 bases from V and 5 bases from J, leaving 16 bases between. The CDR3 sequence is CASSLAPRVGGETQYF. CDR3 bases: TGTGCCAGCAGCTTAGCCCCCAGGGTTGGTGGGGAGACCCAGTACTTC.

The rearrangement links TRBV20-1 to TRBJ1-6, with D possibly matching TRBD1 (6 bases). This CDR3 contains 13 residues. The V gene's germline CDR1 is DFQATT and CDR2 SNEGSKA (reference sequence). The V end lost 6 bases, the J end lost 7 bases, and 13 bases lay between the germline ends. CDR3 sequence reads: CSAAGVPNSPLHF. In DNA form, the CDR3 reads TGCAGTGCGGCAGGGGTCCCAAATTCACCCCTCCACTTT.

The chain employs TRBV20-1 and TRBJ1-1; TRBD1 aligns across 12 bases. The CDR3 consists of 15 residues. Germline loops: CDR1 DFQATT, CDR2 SNEGSKA (reference sequence). The trim removed 3 bases at V and 3 bases at J, leaving 5 bases unmatched. This CDR3 is CSASGTGGLYTEAFF. CDR3 nucleotides: TGCAGTGCTAGCGGGACAGGGGGCTTGTACACTGAAGCTTTCTTT.

There are a few counts of this clonotype. The rearrangement links TRBV7-8 to TRBJ2-2; 9 bases match TRBD1. The CDR3 is 16 residues long. V dropped 5 bases and J dropped 4; count of bases not matched to a gene: 8. From germline, CDR1 is SGHVS and CDR2 FQNEAQ. The CDR3 DNA follows: TGTGCCAGCAGCACGCGGACAGGGGTTGGCACCGGGGAGCTGTTTTTT. Protein: CASSTRTGVGTGELFF.

J is TRBJ2-5 and V is TRBV7-9; D is perhaps TRBD2 (7 bases). The CDR3 length is 17 residues. V was clipped by 4 bases and J by 2 bases, with 20 bases between them. CDR1 is SEHNR and CDR2 is FQNEAQ in the germline V gene (reference sequence). CDR3 residues: CASSSTGGGSRQETQYF. CDR3 nucleotides: TGTGCCAGCAGCTCTACGGGGGGCGGTAGTCGGCAAGAGACCCAGTACTTC.

This clonotype was picked up a small number of times. The CDR3 region is CASSDDGTTFRGAFF. CDR3 in DNA: TGTGCCAGCAGCGACGATGGGACAACTTTCAGGGGGGCTTTCTTT. The chain combines TRBV3-1 with TRBJ1-1; TRBD1 matches at 7 bases. Per germline, CDR1 LGHDT and CDR2 YNNKEL (reference sequence). With 5 bases clipped from V and 11 bases from J, the junction kept 17 bases outside the gene matches. The CDR3 has 15 residues.

This clonotype was picked up a small number of times. This chain uses TRBV10-2 with TRBJ2-1; 7 bases are shared with TRBD2. CDR1 WSHSY and CDR2 SAAADI come from the germline V gene. CDR3 length: 14 residues. V was pared by 4 bases and J by 1 base, with 1 base of the junction left unmatched. The CDR3 DNA reads as TGCGCCAGCAGTGCGGGAGGTTCCTACAATGAGCAGTTCTTC. Its protein is CASSAGGSYNEQFF.

V is TRBV30 and J is TRBJ2-3; 9 nucleotides line up with TRBD2. V lost 1 base, J lost 5 bases, and 10 bases stayed unmatched. CDR3 length: 16 amino acids. CDR1 GTSNPN and CDR2 SVGIG come from the germline V gene (reference sequence). CDR3 coding DNA: TGTGCCTGGAGTGGGAGGCGGGGGGGCCTTGGAGATACGCAGTATTTT. It codes for CAWSGRRGGLGDTQYF.

CDR3 protein: CASRYRGPTEAFF. The CDR3 DNA follows: TGTGCCAGCAGATACAGGGGGCCCACTGAAGCTTTCTTT. This chain uses TRBV12-3 or TRBV12-4 with TRBJ1-1; 9 bases are a match to TRBD1. Trimming took 6 bases from V and 4 from J; bases not matched to a gene: 3. The CDR3 has 13 residues.

The V gene is TRBV4-1, the J gene TRBJ1-1; D is unresolved. Germline-derived CDR1 and CDR2 are MGHRA and YSYEKL. Trimming removed 0 bases at V and 6 bases at J, with 5 bases between. This CDR3 contains 12 residues. The CDR3 spells CASSQDYAEAFF. In DNA, the CDR3 is TGCGCCAGCAGCCAAGATTACGCTGAAGCTTTCTTT.

This clonotype turned up a few times. The rearrangement uses TRBV6-5 and TRBJ1-1, with 8 bases aligning to TRBD1. V lost 7 bases, J lost 1 base, and 8 bases stayed unmatched. CDR3 length equals 15 residues. The germline gives CDR1 MNHEY, CDR2 SVGAGI. CDR3 DNA: TGTGCCAGCATCGGAGCCGGGACAGGGAACACTGAAGCTTTCTTT. Protein sequence: CASIGAGTGNTEAFF.

The rearrangement uses TRBV25-1 and TRBJ1-2, with TRBD1 as a possible D gene (5 bases). V lost 6 bases, J lost 8 bases, and 19 bases lay in between. Per germline, CDR1 MGHDK and CDR2 SYGVNS. This CDR3 region has 14 residues. CDR3 in amino acids: CASSPSGGEGGYTF. The DNA of the CDR3 is TGTGCCAGCAGCCCTTCTGGGGGAGAGGGAGGCTACACCTTC.

The CDR3 DNA reads TGCGCCAGCAGCACCGGGACGGTCAACACTGAAGCTTTCTTT. Encoded protein: CASSTGTVNTEAFF. V usage is TRBV5-1 and J usage is TRBJ1-1, with D possibly matching TRBD1 (5 bases). This CDR3 region has 14 residues. Between the trimmed V and J ends, which lost 4 bases and 2 bases, there was a span of 12 bases. CDR1 and CDR2 (germline): SGHRS, YFSETQ.

The V gene is TRBV2, the J gene TRBJ2-2; D perhaps matches TRBD2 (6 bases). The CDR3 is made up of 15 amino acids. V gave up 10 bases and J gave up 8 bases, with 23 bases separating them. Germline CDR1 SNHLY, CDR2 FYNNEI. This CDR3 reads CAIPLDGTRSGELFF. The CDR3 DNA is TGTGCCATACCTCTCGACGGGACTCGGAGTGGGGAGCTGTTTTTT.

The chain links TRBV5-1 to TRBJ2-7, with D uncertain. Looked up from germline, CDR1 is SGHRS and CDR2 is YFSETQ. Trimming removed 0 bases at V and 4 bases at J, with 20 bases between. The CDR3 length is 17 residues. The CDR3 protein is CASSLGLVVAGSYEQYF. The CDR3 nucleotides read TGCGCCAGCAGCTTGGGGTTAGTCGTGGCAGGTTCTTACGAGCAGTACTTC.